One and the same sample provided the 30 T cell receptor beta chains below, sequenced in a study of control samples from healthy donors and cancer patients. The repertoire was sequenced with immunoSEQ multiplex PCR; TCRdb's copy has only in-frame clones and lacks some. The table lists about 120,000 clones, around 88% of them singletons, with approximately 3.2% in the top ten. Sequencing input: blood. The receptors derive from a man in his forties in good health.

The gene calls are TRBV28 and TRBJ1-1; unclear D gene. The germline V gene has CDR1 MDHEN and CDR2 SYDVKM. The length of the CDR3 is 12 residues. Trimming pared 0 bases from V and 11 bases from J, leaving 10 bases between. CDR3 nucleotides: TGTGCCAGCAGTTTATGGACGGCTGCGGCTTTCTTT. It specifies CASSLWTAAAFF. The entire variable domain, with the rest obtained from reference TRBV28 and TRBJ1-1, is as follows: DVKVTQSSRYLVKRTGEKVFLECVQDMDHENMFWYRQDPGLGLRLIYFSYDVKMKEKGDIPEGYSVSREKKERFSLILESASTNQTSMYLCASSLWTAAAFFGQGTRLTVV.

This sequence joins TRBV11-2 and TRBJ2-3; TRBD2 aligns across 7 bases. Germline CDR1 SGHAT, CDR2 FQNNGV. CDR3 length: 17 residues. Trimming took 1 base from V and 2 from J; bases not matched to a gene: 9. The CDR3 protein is CASSLVYSAGVTDTQYF. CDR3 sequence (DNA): TGTGCCAGCAGCTTAGTTTATTCCGCGGGGGTCACAGATACGCAGTATTTT.

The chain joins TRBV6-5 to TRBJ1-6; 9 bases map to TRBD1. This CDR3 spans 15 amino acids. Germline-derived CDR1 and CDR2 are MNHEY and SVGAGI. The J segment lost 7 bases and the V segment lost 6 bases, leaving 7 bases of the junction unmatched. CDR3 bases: TGTGCCAGCAGAAAAGGACAGGGGATAAATTCACCCCTCCACTTT. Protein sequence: CASRKGQGINSPLHF.

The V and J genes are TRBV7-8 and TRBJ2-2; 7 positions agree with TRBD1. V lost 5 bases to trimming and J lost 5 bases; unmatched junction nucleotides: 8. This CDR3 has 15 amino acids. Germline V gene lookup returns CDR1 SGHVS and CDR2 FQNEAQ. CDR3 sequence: CASSLDRVGTGELFF. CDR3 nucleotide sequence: TGTGCCAGCAGCCTTGACAGGGTTGGGACCGGGGAGCTGTTTTTT.

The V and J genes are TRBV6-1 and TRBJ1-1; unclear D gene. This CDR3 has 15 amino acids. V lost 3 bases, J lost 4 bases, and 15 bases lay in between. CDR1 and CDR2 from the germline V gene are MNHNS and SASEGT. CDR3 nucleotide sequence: TGTGCCAGCAGTGATGTAGTGACCTTGGGCACTGAAGCTTTCTTT. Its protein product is CASSDVVTLGTEAFF.

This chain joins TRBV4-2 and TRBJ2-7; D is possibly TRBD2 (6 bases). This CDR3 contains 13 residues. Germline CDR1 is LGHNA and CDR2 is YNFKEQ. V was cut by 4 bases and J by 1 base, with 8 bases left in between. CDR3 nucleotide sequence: TGTGCCAGCAGCCTTCGGGGGTCCTACGAGCAGTACTTC. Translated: CASSLRGSYEQYF.

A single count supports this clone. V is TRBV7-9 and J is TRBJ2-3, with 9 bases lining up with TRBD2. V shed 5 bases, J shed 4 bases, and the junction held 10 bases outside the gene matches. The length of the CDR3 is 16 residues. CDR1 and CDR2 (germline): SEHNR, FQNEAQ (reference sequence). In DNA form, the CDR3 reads TGTGCCAGCAGCCCCACGGCGGGGGGGCCTGCAGATACGCAGTATTTT. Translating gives CASSPTAGGPADTQYF.

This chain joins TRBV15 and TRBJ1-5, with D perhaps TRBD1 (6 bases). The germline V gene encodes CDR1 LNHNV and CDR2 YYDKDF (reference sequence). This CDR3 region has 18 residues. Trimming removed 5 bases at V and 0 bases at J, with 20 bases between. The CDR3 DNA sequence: TGTGCCACCAGCGAGAATTACAGGGAGGACTATAGCAATCAGCCCCAGCATTTT. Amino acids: CATSENYREDYSNQPQHF.

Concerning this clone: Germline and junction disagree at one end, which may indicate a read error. CDR3: CASSQGQGVRYGYTF. The CDR3, as DNA: TGTGCCAGCAGTCAAGGACAGGGTGTACGCTATGGCTACACCTTC. The rearrangement uses TRBV3-1 (or the pseudogene TRBV3-2) and TRBJ1-2; 8 bases align to TRBD1. The CDR3 extends over 15 amino acids. The V gene's germline CDR1 is LGHDT and CDR2 YNNKEL (reference sequence).

CDR3 loop: CASSQPGGYGYTF. Written as DNA, the CDR3 is TGTGCCAGCAGCCAACCAGGGGGCTATGGCTACACCTTC. This chain connects TRBV14 to TRBJ1-2; 7 positions agree with TRBD1. J was trimmed by 4 bases and V by 2 bases; bases with no gene match: 1. CDR1 SGHDN and CDR2 FVKESK come from the germline V gene. This CDR3 contains 13 residues.

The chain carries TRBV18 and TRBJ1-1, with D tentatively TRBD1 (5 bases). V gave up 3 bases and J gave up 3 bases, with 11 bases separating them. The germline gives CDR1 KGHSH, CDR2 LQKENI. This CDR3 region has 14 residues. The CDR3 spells CASSPGGGDTEAFF. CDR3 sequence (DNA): TGTGCCAGCTCACCGGGGGGAGGGGACACTGAAGCTTTCTTT.

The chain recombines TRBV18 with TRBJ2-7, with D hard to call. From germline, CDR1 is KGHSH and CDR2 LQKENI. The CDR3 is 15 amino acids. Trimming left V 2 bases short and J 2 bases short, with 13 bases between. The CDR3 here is CASSPYDGQTYEQYF. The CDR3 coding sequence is TGTGCCAGCTCACCATATGATGGGCAAACCTACGAGCAGTACTTC.

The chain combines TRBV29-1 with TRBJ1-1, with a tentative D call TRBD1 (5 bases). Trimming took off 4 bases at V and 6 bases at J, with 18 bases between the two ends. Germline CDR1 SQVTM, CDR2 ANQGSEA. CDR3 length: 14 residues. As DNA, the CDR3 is TGCAGCGTTGTAGTGGACAAAGGGTACGCTGAAGCTTTCTTT. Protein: CSVVVDKGYAEAFF.

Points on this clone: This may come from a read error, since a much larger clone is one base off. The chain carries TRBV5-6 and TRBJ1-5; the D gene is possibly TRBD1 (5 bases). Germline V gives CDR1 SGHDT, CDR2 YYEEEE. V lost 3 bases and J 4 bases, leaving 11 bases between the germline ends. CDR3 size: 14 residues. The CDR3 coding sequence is TGTGCCAGCAGCTCCCGGGACGGAAATCAGCCCCAGCATTTT. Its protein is CASSSRDGNQPQHF.

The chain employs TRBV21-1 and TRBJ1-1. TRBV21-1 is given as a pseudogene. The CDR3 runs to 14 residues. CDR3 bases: TGTGCCAGCATTACCCGGGGGGCTGTCACTGAAGCTTTCTTT. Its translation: CASITRGAVTEAFF.

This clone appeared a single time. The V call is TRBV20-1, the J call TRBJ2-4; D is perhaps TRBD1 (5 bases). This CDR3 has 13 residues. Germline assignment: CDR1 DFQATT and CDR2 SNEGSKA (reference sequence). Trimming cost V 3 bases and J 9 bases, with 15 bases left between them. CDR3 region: CSASFQGRSIQYF. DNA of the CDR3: TGCAGTGCTAGTTTTCAGGGTCGGAGCATTCAGTACTTC.

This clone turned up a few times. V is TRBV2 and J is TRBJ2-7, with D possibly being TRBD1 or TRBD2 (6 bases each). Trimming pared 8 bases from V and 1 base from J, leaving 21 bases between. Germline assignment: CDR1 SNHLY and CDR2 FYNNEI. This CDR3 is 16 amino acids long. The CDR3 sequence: CASFRGRGLGSYEQYF. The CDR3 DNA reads TGTGCCAGCTTCAGGGGACGGGGGCTGGGGTCCTACGAGCAGTACTTC.

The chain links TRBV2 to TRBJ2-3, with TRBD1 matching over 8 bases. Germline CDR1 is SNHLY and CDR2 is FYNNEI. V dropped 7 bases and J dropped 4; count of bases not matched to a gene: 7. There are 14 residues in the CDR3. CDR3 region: CASIWTGYADTQYF. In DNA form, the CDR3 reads TGTGCCAGCATATGGACAGGGTACGCAGATACGCAGTATTTT.

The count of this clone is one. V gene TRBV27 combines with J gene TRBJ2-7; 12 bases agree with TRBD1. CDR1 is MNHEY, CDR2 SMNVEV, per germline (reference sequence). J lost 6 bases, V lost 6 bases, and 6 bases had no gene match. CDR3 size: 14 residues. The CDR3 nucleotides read TGTGCCAGCAGGATAGGGACAGGGGGCTTCGAGCAGTACTTC. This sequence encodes CASRIGTGGFEQYF.

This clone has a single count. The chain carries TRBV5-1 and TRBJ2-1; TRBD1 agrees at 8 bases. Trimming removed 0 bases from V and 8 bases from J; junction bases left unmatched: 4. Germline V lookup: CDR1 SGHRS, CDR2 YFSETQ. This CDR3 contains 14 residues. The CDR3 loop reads CASSLGRGPDEQFF. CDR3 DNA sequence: TGCGCCAGCAGCTTGGGCAGGGGGCCGGATGAGCAGTTCTTC.

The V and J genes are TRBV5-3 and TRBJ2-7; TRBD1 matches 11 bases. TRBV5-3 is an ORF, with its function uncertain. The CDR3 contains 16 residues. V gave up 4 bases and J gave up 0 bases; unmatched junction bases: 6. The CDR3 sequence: CARSQPGQGVSYEQYF. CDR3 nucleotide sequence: TGTGCCAGAAGCCAGCCGGGACAGGGGGTCTCCTACGAGCAGTACTTC.

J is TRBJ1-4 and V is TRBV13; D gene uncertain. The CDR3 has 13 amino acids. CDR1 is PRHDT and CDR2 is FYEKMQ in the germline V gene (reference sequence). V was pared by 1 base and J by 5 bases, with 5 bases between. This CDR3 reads CASSLAGNEKLFF. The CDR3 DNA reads TGTGCCAGCAGCTTAGCTGGAAATGAAAAACTGTTTTTT.

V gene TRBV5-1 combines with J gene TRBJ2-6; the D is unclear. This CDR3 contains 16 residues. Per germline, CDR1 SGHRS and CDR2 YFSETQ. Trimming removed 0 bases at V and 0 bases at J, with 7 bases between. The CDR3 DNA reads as TGCGCCAGCAGCTTGGTTGTAGGCTCTGGGGCCAACGTCCTGACTTTC. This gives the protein CASSLVVGSGANVLTF.

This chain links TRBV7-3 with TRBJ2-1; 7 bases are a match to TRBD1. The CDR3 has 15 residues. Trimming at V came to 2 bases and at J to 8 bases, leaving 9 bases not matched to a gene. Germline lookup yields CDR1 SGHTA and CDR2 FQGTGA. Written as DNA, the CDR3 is TGTGCCAGCAGCTTAGAAGTGACAGGGTTGGATGAGCAGTTCTTC. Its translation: CASSLEVTGLDEQFF. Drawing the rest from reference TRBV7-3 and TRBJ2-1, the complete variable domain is GAGVSQTPSNKVTEKGKYVELRCDPISGHTALYWYRQSLGQGPEFLIYFQGTGAADDSGLPNDRFFAVRPEGSVSTLKIQRTERGDSAVYLCASSLEVTGLDEQFFGPGTRLTVL.

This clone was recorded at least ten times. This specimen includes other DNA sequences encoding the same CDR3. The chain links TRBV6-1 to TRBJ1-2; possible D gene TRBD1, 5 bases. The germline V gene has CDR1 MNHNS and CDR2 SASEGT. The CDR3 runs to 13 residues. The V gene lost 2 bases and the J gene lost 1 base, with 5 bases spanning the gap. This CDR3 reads CASSEQGNYGYTF. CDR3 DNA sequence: TGTGCCAGCAGTGAACAGGGTAACTATGGCTACACCTTC.

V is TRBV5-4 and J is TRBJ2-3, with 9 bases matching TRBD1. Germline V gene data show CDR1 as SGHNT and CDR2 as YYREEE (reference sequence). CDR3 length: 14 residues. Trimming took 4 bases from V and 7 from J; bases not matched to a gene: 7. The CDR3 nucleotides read TGTGCCAGCAGCCCCCGGACAGGGGAAAATACGCAGTATTTT. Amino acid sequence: CASSPRTGENTQYF.

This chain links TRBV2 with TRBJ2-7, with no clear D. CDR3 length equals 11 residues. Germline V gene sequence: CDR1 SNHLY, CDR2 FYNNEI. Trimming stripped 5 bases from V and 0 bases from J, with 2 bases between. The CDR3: CASSSSYEQYF. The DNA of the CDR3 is TGTGCCAGCAGTTCCTCCTACGAGCAGTACTTC.

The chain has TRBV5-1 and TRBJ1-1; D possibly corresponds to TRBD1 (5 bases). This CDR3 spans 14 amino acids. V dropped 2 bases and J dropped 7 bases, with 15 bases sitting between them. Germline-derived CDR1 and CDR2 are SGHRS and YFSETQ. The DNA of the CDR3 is TGCGCCAGCAGCTTCCATGGGACCGAACGTGAAGCTTTCTTT. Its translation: CASSFHGTEREAFF.

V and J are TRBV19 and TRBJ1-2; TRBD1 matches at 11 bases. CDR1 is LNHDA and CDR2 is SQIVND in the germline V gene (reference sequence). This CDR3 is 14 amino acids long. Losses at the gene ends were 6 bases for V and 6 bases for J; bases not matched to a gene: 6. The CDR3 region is CASRMGQGVNGYTF. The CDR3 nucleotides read TGTGCCAGTAGGATGGGACAGGGGGTAAATGGCTACACCTTC.

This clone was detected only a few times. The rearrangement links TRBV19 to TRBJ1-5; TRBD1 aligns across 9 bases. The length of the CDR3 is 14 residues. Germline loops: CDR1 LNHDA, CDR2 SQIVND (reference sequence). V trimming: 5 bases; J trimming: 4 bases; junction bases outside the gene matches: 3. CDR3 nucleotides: TGTGCCAGTAGTGACAGGGGGAGTAATCAGCCCCAGCATTTT. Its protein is CASSDRGSNQPQHF. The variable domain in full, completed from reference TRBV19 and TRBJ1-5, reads DGGITQSPKYLFRKEGQNVTLSCEQNLNHDAMYWYRQDPGQGLRLIYYSQIVNDFQKGDIAEGYSVSREKKESFPLTVTSAQKNPTAFYLCASSDRGSNQPQHFGDGTRLSIL.